This T cell receptor (beta chain) was captured by sequencing in a study of blood T cell repertoires in COVID-19. Study background: Both acute and convalescent COVID-19 samples were obtained from the United States, Italy and Spain. From T cells, B-cell-depleted T cells, or PBMCs came the material, which was cDNA or gDNA.

Methods used by the authors: It was from reference gene primer amplification that nucleated cell counts were estimated. TCRdb's table, derived via immunoSEQ multiplex PCR, lists solely in-frame clones and lacks some. From that table come the V and J calls and clone size; the DNA was used to work out D and trimming. The sample yields about 200,000 clones, just under 90% seen once. The ends were cut back, 2 bases at V and 1 base at J, with 8 bases in the middle. The CDR3 consists of 14 residues. Germline CDR1 is MNHEY and CDR2 is SMNVEV (reference sequence). Participants were aged about 18 to 89 years from around 26 US areas. Points on this clone: Other DNA sequences in the sample encode the same CDR3.

The receptor's source is a woman aged 25 to 39 with acute COVID-19. The sequenced material came from PBMCs or T cells enriched from blood (not recorded which). V and J are TRBV27 and TRBJ1-1, with a tentative D call TRBD1 (5 bases). The CDR3 coding sequence is TGTGCCAGCAGTTTAGGGCAGGGGAACACTGAAGCTTTCTTT. It translates to CASSLGQGNTEAFF.